This TCR beta chain appears in the sequencing data of a study of blood T cells in healthy people across ages. General study points: Long-lived donors exceeded aged donors in naive CD4+ cells and diversity.

The germline V gene has CDR1 MDHEN and CDR2 SYDVKM. The V gene lost 3 bases and the J gene lost 7 bases, with 21 bases spanning the gap. The CDR3 extends over 16 amino acids. Individuals who donated were healthy Caucasians from Russia aged about 6 to 90. A second PCR of 7 to 11 cycles used a sample-barcoded 5' primer and a J-beta primer mix. TCRdb re-analysed the 5' RACE reads in MiXCR, keeping a single row per CDR3 protein. The sample lists more than 900,000 distinct CDR3 sequences; about 27% were seen once. This clonotype was observed many times. Its antigen is currently unknown. Separately, the same data were catalogued under a study of T cells of mothers and their children. This second report adds: Sample barcodes and 2-4 random nucleotides came from the second PCR's M1S primer. Thymic selection shapes TCR recombination output in related pairs, and it does so similarly in unrelated pairs.

Sequencing was carried out using blood. The TCR sequence derives from a woman aged 40-49 years in good health. V and J are TRBV28 and TRBJ2-5; D may be TRBD1 or TRBD2 (7 bases each). DNA for the CDR3: TGTGCCAGCAGTTTTAAGGGGACGGGACAGCGGGGGACCCAGTACTTC. Amino acids: CASSFKGTGQRGTQYF.